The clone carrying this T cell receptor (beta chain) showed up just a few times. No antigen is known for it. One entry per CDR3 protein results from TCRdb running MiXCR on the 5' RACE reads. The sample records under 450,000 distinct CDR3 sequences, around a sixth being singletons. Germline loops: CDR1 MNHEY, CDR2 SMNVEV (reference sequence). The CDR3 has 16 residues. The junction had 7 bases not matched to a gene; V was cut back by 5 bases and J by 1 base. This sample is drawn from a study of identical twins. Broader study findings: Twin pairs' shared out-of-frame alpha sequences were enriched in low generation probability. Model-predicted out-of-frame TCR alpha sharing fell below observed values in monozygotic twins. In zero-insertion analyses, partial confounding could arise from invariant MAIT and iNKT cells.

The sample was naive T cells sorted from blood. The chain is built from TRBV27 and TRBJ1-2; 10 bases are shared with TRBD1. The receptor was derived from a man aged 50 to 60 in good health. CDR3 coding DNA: TGTGCCAGCAGTCCCCCCGGACAGGGGGGTAACTATGGCTACACCTTC. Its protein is CASSPPGQGGNYGYTF.